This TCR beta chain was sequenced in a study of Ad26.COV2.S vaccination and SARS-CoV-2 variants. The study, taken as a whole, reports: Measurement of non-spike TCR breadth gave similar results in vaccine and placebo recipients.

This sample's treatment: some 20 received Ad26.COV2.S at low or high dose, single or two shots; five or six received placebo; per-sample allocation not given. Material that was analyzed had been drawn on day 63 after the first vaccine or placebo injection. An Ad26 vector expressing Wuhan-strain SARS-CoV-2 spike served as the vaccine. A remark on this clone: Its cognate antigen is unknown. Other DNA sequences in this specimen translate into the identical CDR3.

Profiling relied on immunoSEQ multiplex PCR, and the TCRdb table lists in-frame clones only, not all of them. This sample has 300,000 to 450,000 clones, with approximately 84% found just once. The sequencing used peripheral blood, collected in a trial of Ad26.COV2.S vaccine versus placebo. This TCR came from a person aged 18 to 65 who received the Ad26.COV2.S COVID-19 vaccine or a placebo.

The CDR3 DNA reads TGTGCCAGCAGTTTAGACGGAAATCAGCCCCAGCATTTT. Translated, it gives CASSLDGNQPQHF. The rearrangement joins TRBV28 to TRBJ1-5; no clear D gene. The CDR3 totals 13 residues. The V end lost 2 bases, the J end lost 4 bases, and 6 bases lay between the germline ends. In germline, CDR1 is MDHEN, CDR2 SYDVKM. Full variable domain (rest looked up from reference TRBV28 and TRBJ1-5): DVKVTQSSRYLVKRTGEKVFLECVQDMDHENMFWYRQDPGLGLRLIYFSYDVKMKEKGDIPEGYSVSREKKERFSLILESASTNQTSMYLCASSLDGNQPQHFGDGTRLSIL.